Listed below are T cell receptor beta chains from one sample, sequenced in a study of cytomegalovirus exposure and HLA in healthy donors. TCRdb keeps only in-frame clones here, not all; method: immunoSEQ multiplex PCR. The sample lists about 360,000 clones, around 86% occurring once. Source material: PBMCs. The receptors were sampled from a woman between 18 and 29 years old in good health and CMV-seronegative. The CDR3 runs from the conserved cysteine through the conserved F or W.

v_call: TRBV5-1; j_call: TRBJ2-2; cdr3_aa: CASSRQARNTGELFF
v_call: TRBV11-2; j_call: TRBJ2-1; cdr3_aa: CASSLGTRSEQFF
v_call: TRBV6-1; j_call: TRBJ2-3; cdr3_aa: CASSLDPTDTQYF
v_call: TRBV11-2; j_call: TRBJ2-5; cdr3_aa: CASSLTVRGETQYF
v_call: TRBV27; j_call: TRBJ2-7; cdr3_aa: CASSPAGTATDEQYF
v_call: TRBV9; j_call: TRBJ2-3; cdr3_aa: CASSSTSALIGDTQYF
v_call: TRBV6-1; j_call: TRBJ2-1; cdr3_aa: CASSEFLPGYEQFF
v_call: TRBV6-5; j_call: TRBJ1-1; cdr3_aa: CASGAPGNTEAFF
v_call: TRBV7-9; j_call: TRBJ2-7; cdr3_aa: CASSLAEASYEQYF
v_call: TRBV28; j_call: TRBJ1-1; cdr3_aa: CASKSRVNTEAFF
v_call: TRBV28; j_call: TRBJ2-3; cdr3_aa: CASSLTASGSSTDTQYF
v_call: TRBV7-9; j_call: TRBJ1-1; cdr3_aa: CASSQAGLEAFF
v_call: TRBV5-1; j_call: TRBJ2-2; cdr3_aa: CASRRDRGNTGELFF
v_call: TRBV5-5; j_call: TRBJ1-2; cdr3_aa: CASSLVINFSSRGGEGGYTF
v_call: TRBV11-2; j_call: TRBJ2-2; cdr3_aa: CASSPGMGPSGELFF
v_call: TRBV14; j_call: TRBJ1-2; cdr3_aa: CASSQVLAGAQGYTF
v_call: TRBV6-5; j_call: TRBJ1-3; cdr3_aa: CASSYTKTGGNTIYF
v_call: TRBV5-1; j_call: TRBJ2-5; cdr3_aa: CASSPAQAVLYF
v_call: TRBV6-4; j_call: TRBJ1-6; cdr3_aa: CASIRTGGGGSPLHF
v_call: TRBV28; j_call: TRBJ2-1; cdr3_aa: CASRKSALAGGASNEQFF
v_call: TRBV29-1; j_call: TRBJ2-3; cdr3_aa: CSVGDRKITDTQYF
v_call: TRBV7-9; j_call: TRBJ1-2; cdr3_aa: CASSSLQGSDIGYTF
v_call: TRBV9; j_call: TRBJ2-7; cdr3_aa: CASSSRDSIRAYEQYF
v_call: TRBV19; j_call: TRBJ2-3; cdr3_aa: CASSTRTDPTDTQYF
v_call: TRBV10-2; j_call: TRBJ2-1; cdr3_aa: CASSEFSGGAYNEQFF
v_call: TRBV27; j_call: TRBJ2-7; cdr3_aa: CASSFGTGDEQYF
v_call: TRBV7-9; j_call: TRBJ2-6; cdr3_aa: CASSPFGANVLTF
v_call: TRBV11-2; j_call: TRBJ1-3; cdr3_aa: CASSSREVKYF
v_call: TRBV27; j_call: TRBJ2-3; cdr3_aa: CASSLYSGLAAGTDTQYF
v_call: TRBV6-1; j_call: TRBJ1-1; cdr3_aa: CASRGPYTNTEAFF
v_call: TRBV27; j_call: TRBJ2-3; cdr3_aa: CASSLGLAGSADTQYF
v_call: TRBV5-5; j_call: TRBJ2-1; cdr3_aa: CASRLYLLDSSNEQFF
v_call: TRBV19; j_call: TRBJ2-7; cdr3_aa: CASSIRGPGGSYEQYF
v_call: TRBV20-1; j_call: TRBJ2-7; cdr3_aa: CSASDYEQYF
v_call: TRBV4-2; j_call: TRBJ2-3; cdr3_aa: CASSKQRTSGGTDTQYF
v_call: TRBV27; j_call: TRBJ2-5; cdr3_aa: CASSAGLAGVVKETQYF
v_call: TRBV6-1; j_call: TRBJ1-1; cdr3_aa: CASIQGAITEAFF
v_call: TRBV7-8; j_call: TRBJ1-2; cdr3_aa: CASSSGEGYGYTF
v_call: TRBV27; j_call: TRBJ1-2; cdr3_aa: CASSSLDSTYGYTF
v_call: TRBV5-4; j_call: TRBJ2-1; cdr3_aa: CASSFDRGTYNEQFF
v_call: TRBV7-8; j_call: TRBJ2-2; cdr3_aa: CASSFLTTGAGELFF
v_call: TRBV2; j_call: TRBJ1-5; cdr3_aa: CASSDNRDLGPQHF
v_call: TRBV19; j_call: TRBJ2-7; cdr3_aa: CASSRVLNNYEQYF
v_call: TRBV29-1; j_call: TRBJ2-5; cdr3_aa: CSVEDRQGGTQYF
v_call: TRBV10-2; j_call: TRBJ1-4; cdr3_aa: CASSDPYEKLFF
v_call: TRBV28; j_call: TRBJ2-1; cdr3_aa: CASSFPEGRDEQFF
v_call: TRBV2; j_call: TRBJ1-2; cdr3_aa: CASSETGLRGYTF
v_call: TRBV11-2; j_call: TRBJ1-2; cdr3_aa: CASSLRTGVYGYTF
v_call: TRBV5-1; j_call: TRBJ2-6; cdr3_aa: CASSLATGPRSGANVLTF